This T cell receptor (beta chain) was sequenced in a study of immune evolution from preneoplasia to lung adenocarcinoma. Study-wide results and limits: Top clone frequencies peaked in normal lung, apparently declining through invasive adenocarcinoma. Later-stage lesions seemingly showed higher T cell density and diversity than normal lung.

V was clipped by 3 bases and J by 7 bases, with 13 bases between them. The CDR3 runs to 14 residues. Germline V gene lookup returns CDR1 LGHNA and CDR2 YNFKEQ. Resections took place in Japan or China from about 2014 to 2018. Histologic diagnosis was independently verified by two lung pathologists. Repertoires were generated with immunoSEQ multiplex PCR, while TCRdb's copy carries only in-frame clones and drops some. The repertoire includes approximately 7,000 clones, over 65% of them detected once, and 5.5% to 7% sits in the top ten. In its sample, this clone was seen once. Its antigen is undetermined.

The sample taken for sequencing was FFPE adjacent normal lung tissue. The chain uses TRBV4-2 and TRBJ2-1; D may be TRBD2 (6 bases). The origin of this receptor is a person aged 55-80 years with lung adenocarcinoma. CDR3 in DNA: TGTGCCAGCAGCCAGCAAGATAGCGGAAATGAGCAGTTCTTC. Translating gives CASSQQDSGNEQFF.